What follows describes a single T cell receptor beta chain. Its antigen is not known. The conserved phenylalanine or tryptophan normally closing the CDR3 is absent here, so this likely arose from a read error. Because the CDR3's place on the DNA is in doubt, the DNA is left out and the CDR3 is given as listed by TCRdb. Each library started from roughly 15 ng of total RNA using the QIAseq Immune Repertoire TCR panel. TCRdb fed the reads into MiXCR, producing one record per CDR3 protein. The data contain 450 to 600 distinct CDR3 sequences, roughly 7.1% of them singletons. Live CD3+CD8+TCRalphabeta+ cells were sorted into four subsets by PD-1 and/or TIGIT. The sample belongs to a study of circulating CD8 cells and anti-PD-1 response in melanoma. Background on the study: Nivolumab was given intravenously at 3 mg/kg every 2 weeks. Responders had complete or partial responses; non-responders had stable or progressive disease.

CDR1 is SNHLY and CDR2 is FYNNEI in the germline V gene. 15 amino acids form the CDR3, both terminal residues included. Study-wide results and caveats: Some patients were treatment-naive; others were previously treated.

This specimen consisted of CD8+ T cells from PBMCs, obtained at baseline or after one month of anti-PD-1 therapy (not recorded which). This receptor was identified in a human donor with melanoma. The chain is built from TRBV2 and TRBJ1-1. CDR3 protein: CASTRSTEMNTEALL.